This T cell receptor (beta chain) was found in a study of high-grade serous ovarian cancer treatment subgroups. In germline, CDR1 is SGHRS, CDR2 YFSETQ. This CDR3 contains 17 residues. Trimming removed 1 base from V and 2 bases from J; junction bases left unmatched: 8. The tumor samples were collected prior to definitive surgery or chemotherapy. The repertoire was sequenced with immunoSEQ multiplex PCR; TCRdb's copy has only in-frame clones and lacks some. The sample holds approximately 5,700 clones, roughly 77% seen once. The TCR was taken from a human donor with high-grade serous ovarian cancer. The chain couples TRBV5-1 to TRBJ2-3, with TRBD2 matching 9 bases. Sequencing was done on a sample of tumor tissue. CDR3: CASSLLFSGGNTDTQYF. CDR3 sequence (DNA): TGCGCCAGCAGCTTGCTTTTTAGCGGGGGAAACACAGATACGCAGTATTTT.